Presented here are 15 T cell receptor beta chains from one specimen sequenced in a study of T cell changes during pregnancy in multiple sclerosis. Clones were read by immunoSEQ multiplex PCR, and TCRdb kept only the in-frame ones, dropping some. The table includes approximately 82,000 clones, 75% to 95% detected once. The specimen comprised CD4+ T cells from peripheral blood mononuclear cells, sampled in the second trimester of pregnancy. These receptors were collected from a female donor with multiple sclerosis, enrolled in a pregnancy study.

This clone was recorded once. The chain carries TRBV16 and TRBJ1-1; 9 bases agree with TRBD1. The CDR3 has 15 amino acids. Per the germline V gene, CDR1 is KGHSY and CDR2 is FQNENV. J was trimmed by 6 bases and V by 1 base; bases with no gene match: 6. CDR3 in amino acids: CASSQYEGQGSEAFF. In nucleotides, the CDR3 is TGTGCCAGCAGCCAATACGAGGGACAGGGCTCTGAAGCTTTCTTT.

The chain has TRBV2 and TRBJ2-7; D is ambiguous. This CDR3 has 15 amino acids. Germline CDR1 SNHLY, CDR2 FYNNEI. Trimming shortened V by 3 bases and J by 1 base, and 13 bases separated the two germline ends. The CDR3 loop reads CASSDYRELSYEQYF. The DNA for the CDR3 is TGTGCCAGCAGTGACTACAGAGAATTATCCTACGAGCAGTACTTC.

The chain carries TRBV2 and TRBJ2-5; the match to TRBD1 covers 10 bases. V dropped 7 bases and J dropped 5; count of bases not matched to a gene: 16. The germline CDR1 and CDR2 sequences are SNHLY and FYNNEI. This CDR3 is built from 17 residues. The CDR3, as DNA: TGTGCCAGCATAGGTTGGTCGGACAGGGGGTTTCACGAGACCCAGTACTTC. Translating it yields CASIGWSDRGFHETQYF.

This clone was picked up one time. V gene TRBV6-6 combines with J gene TRBJ2-5; possible D gene TRBD1, 5 bases. Germline V lookup: CDR1 MNHNY, CDR2 SVGAGI (reference sequence). The ends were cut back, 6 bases at V and 4 bases at J, with 18 bases in the middle. The CDR3 is 15 residues long. As DNA, the CDR3 is TGTGCCAGCAGGCAACCCGGCAGGGCGGTAGAGACCCAGTACTTC. Amino acids: CASRQPGRAVETQYF.

This clone was picked up one time. The chain links TRBV28 to TRBJ1-6, with TRBD1 identical over 7 bases. Trimming at V came to 5 bases and at J to 7 bases, leaving 11 bases not matched to a gene. Per germline, CDR1 MDHEN and CDR2 SYDVKM. This CDR3 region has 16 residues. The CDR3 coding sequence is TGTGCCAGCAGTACCCTCCGACAGGGTCTAAATTCACCCCTCCACTTT. Protein: CASSTLRQGLNSPLHF.

This rearrangement joins TRBV12-5 to TRBJ1-4; maybe TRBD1 (5 bases). The germline gives CDR1 LGHNT, CDR2 FRNRAP. The CDR3 is 15 residues long. Between the trimmed V and J ends, which lost 1 base and 8 bases, there was a span of 14 bases. Here the CDR3 reads CASGLGVLKGEKLFF. CDR3 in DNA: TGTGCTAGTGGTTTGGGTGTCCTAAAGGGGGAAAAACTGTTTTTT.

CDR3 residues: CASSVEGTVNSPLHF. CDR3 nucleotides: TGTGCCAGCAGCGTCGAAGGGACAGTGAATTCACCCCTCCACTTT. The chain has TRBV7-2 and TRBJ1-6; 7 bases are shared with TRBD1. V lost 5 bases to trimming and J lost 7 bases; unmatched junction nucleotides: 8. Germline loops: CDR1 SGHTA, CDR2 FQGNSA. This CDR3 region has 15 residues. Filled out from reference TRBV7-2 and TRBJ1-6, the complete variable domain reads GAGVSQSPSNKVTEKGKDVELRCDPISGHTALYWYRQSLGQGLEFLIYFQGNSAPDKSGLPSDRFSAERTGGSVSTLTIQRTQQEDSAVYLCASSVEGTVNSPLHFGNGTRLTVT.

This chain connects TRBV18 to TRBJ2-7; TRBD1 might be the D (5 bases). The length of the CDR3 is 15 residues. Germline lookup yields CDR1 KGHSH and CDR2 LQKENI. V lost 2 bases and J 3 bases, leaving 14 bases between the germline ends. CDR3 protein: CASSPMVGAGYEQYF. The CDR3 nucleotides read TGTGCCAGCTCACCAATGGTAGGGGCTGGCTACGAGCAGTACTTC.

The rearrangement links TRBV11-3 to TRBJ1-6, with 7 bases aligning to TRBD1. This CDR3 has 14 residues. V shed 2 bases and J 10 bases; nucleotides not matched to a gene: 5. Germline V gene sequence: CDR1 SGHNT, CDR2 YENEEA. The CDR3 nucleotides are TGTGCCAGCAGCTTATTATCAGGGGGGTCACCCCTCCACTTT. It specifies CASSLLSGGSPLHF.

V is TRBV18 and J is TRBJ1-2, with 9 positions matching TRBD1. This CDR3 comprises 12 residues. From germline, CDR1 is KGHSH and CDR2 LQKENI. V trimming: 3 bases; J trimming: 7 bases; junction bases outside the gene matches: 0. In DNA, the CDR3 is TGTGCCAGCTCACCGGACAGGGGTGGCTACACCTTC. Encoded protein: CASSPDRGGYTF.

The rearrangement uses TRBV7-2 and TRBJ1-4, with 7 bases matching TRBD1. V shed 0 bases and J 10 bases; nucleotides not matched to a gene: 8. The CDR3 totals 15 residues. Germline-derived CDR1 and CDR2 are SGHTA and FQGNSA. CDR3 amino acids: CASSLAGRDSSKLFF. CDR3 DNA sequence: TGTGCCAGCAGCTTAGCCGGCAGGGACAGTTCAAAACTGTTTTTT.

The chain carries TRBV4-1 and TRBJ2-5; D is ambiguous. This CDR3 is 13 amino acids long. CDR1 and CDR2 (germline): MGHRA, YSYEKL. The V end was cut by 1 base, the J end by 3 bases, with 6 bases between. The CDR3 region is CASSQGLKETQYF. For the CDR3, the DNA is TGCGCCAGCAGCCAAGGACTCAAAGAGACCCAGTACTTC.

The chain has TRBV5-1 and TRBJ2-3, with D possibly being TRBD2 (5 bases). Germline loops: CDR1 SGHRS, CDR2 YFSETQ. The CDR3 contains 14 residues. V lost 2 bases to trimming and J lost 3 bases, with 10 bases between them. The DNA of the CDR3 is TGCGCCAGCAGCTTCCGGGGATTGACAGATACGCAGTATTTT. It translates to CASSFRGLTDTQYF.

This chain connects TRBV2 to TRBJ2-2; 10 nucleotides line up with TRBD2. This CDR3 is 15 amino acids long. Germline V gives CDR1 SNHLY, CDR2 FYNNEI. The J segment lost 0 bases and the V segment lost 5 bases, leaving 0 bases of the junction unmatched. CDR3 DNA: TGTGCCAGCAGTACTAGCGGGGCGAACACCGGGGAGCTGTTTTTT. This sequence encodes CASSTSGANTGELFF.

The chain links TRBV6-1 to TRBJ2-7; the match to TRBD1 covers 9 bases. Trimming at V came to 6 bases and at J to 6 bases, leaving 9 bases not matched to a gene. The CDR3 totals 14 residues. CDR1 and CDR2 (germline): MNHNS, SASEGT. For the CDR3, the DNA is TGTGCCAGCAGGGCCGGGACAGGGTTCGGCGAGCAGTACTTC. Translating gives CASRAGTGFGEQYF.